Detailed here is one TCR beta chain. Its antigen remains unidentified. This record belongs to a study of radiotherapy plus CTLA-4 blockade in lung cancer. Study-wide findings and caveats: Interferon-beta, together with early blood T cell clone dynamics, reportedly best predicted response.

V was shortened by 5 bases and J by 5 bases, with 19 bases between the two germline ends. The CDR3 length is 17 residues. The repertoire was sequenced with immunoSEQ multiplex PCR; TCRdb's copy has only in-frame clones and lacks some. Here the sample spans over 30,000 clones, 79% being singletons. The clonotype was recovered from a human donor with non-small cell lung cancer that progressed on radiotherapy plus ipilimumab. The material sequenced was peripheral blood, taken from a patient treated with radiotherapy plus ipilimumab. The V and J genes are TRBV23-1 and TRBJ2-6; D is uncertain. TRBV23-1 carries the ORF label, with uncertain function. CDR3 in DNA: TGCGCCAGCAGTGTTTGGGCGCAACAAAGTCGGGCCAACGTCCTGACTTTC. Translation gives CASSVWAQQSRANVLTF.